The source of this TCR beta chain is a study of shared clonotypes between healthy human individuals. This CDR3 has 14 residues. Germline-derived CDR1 and CDR2 are SGHDT and YYEEEE. V dropped 4 bases and J dropped 3; count of bases not matched to a gene: 6. Libraries were prepared by immunoSEQ multiplex PCR; TCRdb keeps only in-frame clonotypes and omits some of them. The profile covers about 2.4 million clones, with approximately 93% appearing a single time and roughly 0.36% taken by the ten largest. The sequence came from a man younger than 35 in good health. Some clones in this sample may be carry-over from other donors' samples. The J gene is TRBJ2-7, the V gene TRBV5-6; 8 bases line up with TRBD2. The sequenced material came from naive CD4+ T cells from PBMCs. As for subset: CD45RA+ positively selected. The CDR3 sequence is CASSRRGDFYEQYF. The CDR3 coding sequence is TGTGCCAGCAGCCGGCGGGGGGACTTCTACGAGCAGTACTTC.